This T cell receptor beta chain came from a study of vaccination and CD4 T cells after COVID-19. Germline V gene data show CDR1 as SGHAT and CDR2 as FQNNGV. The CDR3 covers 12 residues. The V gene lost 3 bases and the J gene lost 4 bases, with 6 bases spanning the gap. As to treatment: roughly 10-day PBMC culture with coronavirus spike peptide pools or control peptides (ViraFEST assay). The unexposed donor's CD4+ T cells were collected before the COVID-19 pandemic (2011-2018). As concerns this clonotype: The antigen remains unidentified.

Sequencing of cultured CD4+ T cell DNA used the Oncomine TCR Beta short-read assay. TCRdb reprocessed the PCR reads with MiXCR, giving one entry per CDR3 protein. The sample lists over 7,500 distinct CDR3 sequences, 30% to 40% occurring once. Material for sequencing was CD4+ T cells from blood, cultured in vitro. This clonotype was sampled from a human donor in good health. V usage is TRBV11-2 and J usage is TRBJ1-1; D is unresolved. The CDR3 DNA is TGTGCCAGCAGCTTTTGGTTCACTGAAGCTTTCTTT. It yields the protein CASSFWFTEAFF.